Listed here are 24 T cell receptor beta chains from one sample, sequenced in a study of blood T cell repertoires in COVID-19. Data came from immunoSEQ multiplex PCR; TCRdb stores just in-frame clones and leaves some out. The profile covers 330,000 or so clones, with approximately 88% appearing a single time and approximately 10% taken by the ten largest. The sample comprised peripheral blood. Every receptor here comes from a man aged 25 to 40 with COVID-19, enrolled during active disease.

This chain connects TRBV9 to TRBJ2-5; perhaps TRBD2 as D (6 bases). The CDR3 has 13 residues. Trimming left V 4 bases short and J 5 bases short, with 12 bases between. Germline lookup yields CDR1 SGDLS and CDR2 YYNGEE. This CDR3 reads CASSSTRMETQYF. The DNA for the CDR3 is TGTGCCAGCAGCTCGACTAGAATGGAGACCCAGTACTTC.

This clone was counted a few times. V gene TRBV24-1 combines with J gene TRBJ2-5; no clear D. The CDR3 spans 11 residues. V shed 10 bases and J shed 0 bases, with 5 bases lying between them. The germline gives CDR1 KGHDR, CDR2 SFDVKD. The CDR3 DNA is TGTGCCACATCGTACCAAGAGACCCAGTACTTC. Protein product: CATSYQETQYF.

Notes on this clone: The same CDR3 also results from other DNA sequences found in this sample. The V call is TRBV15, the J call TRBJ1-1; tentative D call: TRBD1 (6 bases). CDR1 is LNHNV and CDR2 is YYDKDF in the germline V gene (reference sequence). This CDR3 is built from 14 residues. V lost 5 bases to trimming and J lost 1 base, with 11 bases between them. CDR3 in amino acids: CATSSPGQNTEAFF. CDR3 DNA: TGTGCCACCAGCTCCCCGGGACAGAACACTGAAGCTTTCTTT.

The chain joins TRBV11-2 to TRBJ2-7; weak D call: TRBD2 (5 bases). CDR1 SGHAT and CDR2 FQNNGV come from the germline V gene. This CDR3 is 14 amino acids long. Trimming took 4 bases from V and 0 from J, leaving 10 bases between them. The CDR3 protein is CASSSDFYSYEQYF. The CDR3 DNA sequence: TGTGCCAGCAGCTCGGACTTCTACTCCTACGAGCAGTACTTC.

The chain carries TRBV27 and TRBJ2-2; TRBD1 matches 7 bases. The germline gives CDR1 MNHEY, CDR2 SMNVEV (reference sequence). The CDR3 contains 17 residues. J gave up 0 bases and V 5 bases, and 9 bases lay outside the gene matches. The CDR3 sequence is CASSPWTGDANTGELFF. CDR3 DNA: TGTGCCAGCAGTCCATGGACAGGCGACGCGAACACCGGGGAGCTGTTTTTT.

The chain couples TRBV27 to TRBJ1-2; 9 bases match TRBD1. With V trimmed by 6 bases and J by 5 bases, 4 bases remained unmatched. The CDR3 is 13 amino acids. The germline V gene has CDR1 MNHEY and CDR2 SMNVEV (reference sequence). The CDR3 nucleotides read TGTGCCAGCAGGCCGGGACAGGGTTATGGCTACACCTTC. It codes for CASRPGQGYGYTF.

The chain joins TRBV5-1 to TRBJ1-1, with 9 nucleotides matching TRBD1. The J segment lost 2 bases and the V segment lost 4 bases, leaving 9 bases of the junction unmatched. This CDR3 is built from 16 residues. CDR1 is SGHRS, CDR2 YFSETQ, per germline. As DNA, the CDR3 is TGCGCCAGCAGCCCTTCACCGACAGGGGGAAACACTGAAGCTTTCTTT. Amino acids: CASSPSPTGGNTEAFF.

For the CDR3, the DNA is TGTGCCAGCAGTCCCTCCCCCGGGACAGCTAATCAGCCCCAGCATTTT. This codes for CASSPSPGTANQPQHF. The chain carries TRBV27 and TRBJ1-5, with 7 bases that match TRBD1. The V segment lost 5 bases and the J segment 4 bases; nucleotides outside the gene matches: 11. There are 16 residues in the CDR3. Germline CDR1 MNHEY, CDR2 SMNVEV (reference sequence).

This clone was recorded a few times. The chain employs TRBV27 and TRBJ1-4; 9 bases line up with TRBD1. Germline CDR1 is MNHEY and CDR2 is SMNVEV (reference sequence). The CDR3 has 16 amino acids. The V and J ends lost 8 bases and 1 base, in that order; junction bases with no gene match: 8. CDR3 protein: CASGRGQGLTNEKLFF. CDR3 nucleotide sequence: TGTGCCAGCGGCCGAGGACAGGGGTTAACTAATGAAAAACTGTTTTTT.

This CDR3 is CASSDIRGGTLAKNIQYF. The CDR3 DNA reads as TGTGCCAGCAGTGATATACGGGGGGGTACTCTTGCCAAAAACATTCAGTACTTC. This chain joins TRBV6-4 and TRBJ2-4; 8 positions match TRBD2. Unmatched junction bases numbered 11, after V lost 3 bases and J lost 1 base. Germline-derived CDR1 and CDR2 are MRHNA and SNTAGT. The CDR3 loop spans 18 amino acids.

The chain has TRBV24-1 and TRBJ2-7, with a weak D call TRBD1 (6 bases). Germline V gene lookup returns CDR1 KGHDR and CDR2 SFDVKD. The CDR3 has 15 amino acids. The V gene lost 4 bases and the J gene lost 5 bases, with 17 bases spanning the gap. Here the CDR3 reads CATSDPGVAQDEQYF. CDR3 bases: TGTGCCACCAGTGACCCAGGGGTGGCGCAGGACGAGCAGTACTTC.

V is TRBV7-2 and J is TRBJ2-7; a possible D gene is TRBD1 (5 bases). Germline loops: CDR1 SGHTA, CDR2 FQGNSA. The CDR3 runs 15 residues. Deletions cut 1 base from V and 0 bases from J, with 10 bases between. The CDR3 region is CASSLGQGTSYEQYF. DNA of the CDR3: TGTGCCAGCAGCTTAGGTCAGGGCACCTCCTACGAGCAGTACTTC.

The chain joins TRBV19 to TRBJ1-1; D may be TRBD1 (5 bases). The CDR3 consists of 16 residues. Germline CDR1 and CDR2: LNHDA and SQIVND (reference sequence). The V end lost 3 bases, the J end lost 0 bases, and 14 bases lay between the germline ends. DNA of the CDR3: TGTGCCAGTAGTATGGGGGGGGACTTCATGAACACTGAAGCTTTCTTT. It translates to CASSMGGDFMNTEAFF.

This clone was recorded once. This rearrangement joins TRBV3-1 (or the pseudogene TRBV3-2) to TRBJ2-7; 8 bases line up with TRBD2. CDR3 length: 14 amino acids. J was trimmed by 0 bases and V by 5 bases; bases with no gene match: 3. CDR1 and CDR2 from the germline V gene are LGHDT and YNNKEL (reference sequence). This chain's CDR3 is CASSATSGSYEQYF. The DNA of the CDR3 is TGTGCCAGCAGCGCAACTAGCGGCTCCTACGAGCAGTACTTC.

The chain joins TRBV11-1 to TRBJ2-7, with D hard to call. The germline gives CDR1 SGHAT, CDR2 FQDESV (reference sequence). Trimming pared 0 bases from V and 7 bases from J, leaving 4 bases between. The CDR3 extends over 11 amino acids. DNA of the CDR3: TGTGCCAGCAGCTTAGCTCTGGAGCAGTACTTC. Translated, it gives CASSLALEQYF.

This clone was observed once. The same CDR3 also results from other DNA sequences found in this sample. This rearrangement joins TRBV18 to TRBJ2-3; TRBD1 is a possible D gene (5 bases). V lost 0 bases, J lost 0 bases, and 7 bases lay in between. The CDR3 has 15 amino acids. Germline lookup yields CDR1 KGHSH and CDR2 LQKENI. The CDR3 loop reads CASSPPRASTDTQYF. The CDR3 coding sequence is TGTGCCAGCTCACCACCCAGGGCTAGCACAGATACGCAGTATTTT.

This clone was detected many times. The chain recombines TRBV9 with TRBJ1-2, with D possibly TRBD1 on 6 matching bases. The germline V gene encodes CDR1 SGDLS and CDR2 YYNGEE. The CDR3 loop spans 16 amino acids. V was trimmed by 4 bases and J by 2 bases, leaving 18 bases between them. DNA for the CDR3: TGTGCCAGCAGCTCCCATCGGGGGGGCGCAAACTATGGCTACACCTTC. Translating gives CASSSHRGGANYGYTF.

CDR3 sequence (DNA): TGTGCCAGCAACCCTAGGGGGCGCTCGAACACCGGGGAGCTGTTTTTT. Encoded protein: CASNPRGRSNTGELFF. The chain links TRBV7-2 to TRBJ2-2; TRBD1 aligns across 7 bases. CDR1 is SGHTA, CDR2 FQGNSA, per germline. The CDR3 totals 16 residues. V dropped 7 bases and J dropped 0; count of bases not matched to a gene: 8.

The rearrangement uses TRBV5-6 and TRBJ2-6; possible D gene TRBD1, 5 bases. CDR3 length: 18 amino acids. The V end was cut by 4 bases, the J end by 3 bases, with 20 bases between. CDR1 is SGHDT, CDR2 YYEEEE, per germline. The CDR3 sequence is CASSPQGMGLGGANVLTF. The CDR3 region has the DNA TGTGCCAGCAGCCCGCAGGGTATGGGTCTAGGTGGGGCCAACGTCCTGACTTTC.

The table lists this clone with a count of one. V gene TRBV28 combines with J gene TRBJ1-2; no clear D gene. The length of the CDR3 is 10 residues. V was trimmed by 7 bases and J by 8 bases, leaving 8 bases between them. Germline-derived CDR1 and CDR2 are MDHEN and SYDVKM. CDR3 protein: CASKNRGYTF. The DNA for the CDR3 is TGTGCCAGCAAGAACCGGGGCTACACCTTC.

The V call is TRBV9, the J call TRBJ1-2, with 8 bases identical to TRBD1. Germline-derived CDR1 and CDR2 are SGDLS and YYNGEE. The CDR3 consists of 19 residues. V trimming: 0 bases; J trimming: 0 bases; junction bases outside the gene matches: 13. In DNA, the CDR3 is TGTGCCAGCAGCGTAGCTGTGGAGGACCCGACAGGGGCTAACTATGGCTACACCTTC. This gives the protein CASSVAVEDPTGANYGYTF.

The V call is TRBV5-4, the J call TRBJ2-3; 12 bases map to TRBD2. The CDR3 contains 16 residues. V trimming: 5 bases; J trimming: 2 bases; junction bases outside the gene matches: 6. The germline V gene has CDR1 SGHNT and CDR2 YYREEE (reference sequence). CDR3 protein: CASSSGLAGITDTQYF. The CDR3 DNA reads TGTGCCAGCAGTTCCGGACTAGCGGGGATCACAGATACGCAGTATTTT.

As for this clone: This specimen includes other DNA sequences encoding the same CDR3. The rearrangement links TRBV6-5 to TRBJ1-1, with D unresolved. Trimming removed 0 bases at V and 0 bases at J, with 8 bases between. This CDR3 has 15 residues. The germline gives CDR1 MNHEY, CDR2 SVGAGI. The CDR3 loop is CASSYSRRVNTEAFF. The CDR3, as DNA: TGTGCCAGCAGTTACTCGAGGCGAGTGAACACTGAAGCTTTCTTT.

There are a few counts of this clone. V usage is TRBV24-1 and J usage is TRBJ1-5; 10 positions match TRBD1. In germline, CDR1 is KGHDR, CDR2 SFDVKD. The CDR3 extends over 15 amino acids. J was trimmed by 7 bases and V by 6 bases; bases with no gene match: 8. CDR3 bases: TGTGCCACCAGTTCCGGGACAGGGGACAGACAGCCCCAGCATTTT. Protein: CATSSGTGDRQPQHF.